Listed below are T cell receptor beta chains from one sample, sequenced in a study of T cell changes during pregnancy in multiple sclerosis. Profiled with immunoSEQ multiplex PCR; TCRdb holds only in-frame clones, not every one. The data contain 50,000 to 80,000 clones, roughly nine tenths of them singletons. This sample comprised CD8+ T cells from peripheral blood mononuclear cells, obtained before pregnancy. Every receptor here comes from a female donor with multiple sclerosis, enrolled in a pregnancy study. CDR3s leave out the opening cysteine and the closing phenylalanine or tryptophan. Each record gives: J gene, CDR3 length, V gene, CDR3 protein.

j_call: TRBJ1-6; cdr3_length: 13; v_call: TRBV15; cdr3_aa: ATSRDYHSNSPLH
j_call: TRBJ1-5; cdr3_length: 14; v_call: TRBV6-5; cdr3_aa: ASSLMPGQGDQPQH
j_call: TRBJ2-1; cdr3_length: 19; v_call: TRBV7-8; cdr3_aa: ASSLAPGLAGGQGSYNEQF
j_call: TRBJ1-1; cdr3_length: 12; v_call: TRBV13; cdr3_aa: ASSFGTGDTEAF
j_call: TRBJ1-3; cdr3_length: 10; v_call: TRBV5-6; cdr3_aa: ASSSGGNTIY
j_call: TRBJ2-2; cdr3_length: 15; v_call: TRBV9; cdr3_aa: ASSVAGGVSNTGELF
j_call: TRBJ2-7; cdr3_length: 11; v_call: TRBV11-2; cdr3_aa: ASSLDNAGMQY
j_call: TRBJ2-1; cdr3_length: 12; v_call: TRBV7-8; cdr3_aa: ASEGAPLYNEQF
j_call: TRBJ2-7; cdr3_length: 11; v_call: TRBV7-9; cdr3_aa: ASSLPQGYEQY
j_call: TRBJ1-2; cdr3_length: 12; v_call: TRBV9; cdr3_aa: ASRTGTGNYGYT
j_call: TRBJ2-3; cdr3_length: 16; v_call: TRBV19; cdr3_aa: ASSTPQLAGESTDTQY
j_call: TRBJ2-7; cdr3_length: 11; v_call: TRBV5-6; cdr3_aa: ASSLGHGYEQY
j_call: TRBJ2-1; cdr3_length: 16; v_call: TRBV21-1; cdr3_aa: ASSKALEGPQGYNEQF
j_call: TRBJ2-7; cdr3_length: 12; v_call: TRBV28; cdr3_aa: ASRPPGVYEQWY
j_call: TRBJ1-2; cdr3_length: 11; v_call: TRBV9; cdr3_aa: ASSVDTGDGYT
j_call: TRBJ2-2; cdr3_length: 12; v_call: TRBV11-2; cdr3_aa: ASGVRLVAGELF
j_call: TRBJ2-5; cdr3_length: 14; v_call: TRBV9; cdr3_aa: ASSAPERGRQETQY
j_call: TRBJ2-7; cdr3_length: 12; v_call: TRBV21-1; cdr3_aa: ASSKVSTFYEQY
j_call: TRBJ2-7; cdr3_length: 12; v_call: TRBV5-1; cdr3_aa: ASSLDRGPYEQY
j_call: TRBJ1-2; cdr3_length: 14; v_call: TRBV5-5; cdr3_aa: ASSLDPVLGNYGYT
j_call: TRBJ2-5; cdr3_length: 13; v_call: TRBV7-7; cdr3_aa: ASSFRLASKETQY